The 18 T cell receptor beta chains below were found in one sample sequenced in a study of blood T cell repertoires in COVID-19. Profiling relied on immunoSEQ multiplex PCR, and the TCRdb table lists in-frame clones only, not all of them. The data contain 390,000 or so clones, around 83% of them seen just once; the ten biggest clones take up approximately 4.7%. The sample was PBMCs or T cells enriched from blood (not recorded which). These receptors were taken from a woman between 50 and 59 years old who had recovered from COVID-19.

The V call is TRBV30, the J call TRBJ2-5; 11 positions agree with TRBD2. From germline, CDR1 is GTSNPN and CDR2 SVGIG (reference sequence). Unmatched junction bases numbered 8, after V lost 5 bases and J lost 3 bases. CDR3 length equals 15 residues. The CDR3 region is CAWGAGTSGKETQYF. The CDR3 DNA reads TGTGCCTGGGGTGCCGGGACTAGCGGAAAAGAGACCCAGTACTTC.

V and J are TRBV29-1 and TRBJ2-6; a possible D gene is TRBD1 (6 bases). V lost 3 bases and J 5 bases, leaving 11 bases between the germline ends. Germline assignment: CDR1 SQVTM and CDR2 ANQGSEA. The CDR3 has 14 amino acids. The CDR3 DNA is TGCAGCGTTGAGACAGGAAGTAGGGCCAACGTCCTGACTTTC. Its translation: CSVETGSRANVLTF.

The J gene is TRBJ1-6, the V gene TRBV19, with 7 nucleotides matching TRBD1. V dropped 4 bases and J dropped 7; count of bases not matched to a gene: 4. Germline V gene data show CDR1 as LNHDA and CDR2 as SQIVND (reference sequence). The CDR3 is 14 amino acids. The CDR3 coding sequence is TGTGCCAGTAGTACGACAGGGTTCAATTCACCCCTCCACTTT. Translation: CASSTTGFNSPLHF.

About this clone itself: A junction end diverges from the germline sequence, so it may reflect a read error. This rearrangement joins TRBV6-2 or TRBV6-3 to TRBJ2-1; perhaps TRBD2 as D (5 bases). Germline CDR1 and CDR2: MNHEY and SVGEGT. This CDR3 comprises 15 residues. In DNA form, the CDR3 reads TGTGCCAGCAGTTACGGGTCTAGCTCCTTCAATGAGCAGTTCTTC. It is translated as CASSYGSSSFNEQFF.

This clone was counted a single time. This chain connects TRBV30 to TRBJ1-2, with D tentatively TRBD1 (5 bases). Germline V gene data show CDR1 as GTSNPN and CDR2 as SVGIG (reference sequence). V was pared by 2 bases and J by 2 bases, with 18 bases between. This CDR3 region has 16 residues. Written as DNA, the CDR3 is TGTGCCTGGAGTCGCGGGCCCGGGACTCTGAACTATGGCTACACCTTC. Amino acids: CAWSRGPGTLNYGYTF.

The rearrangement uses TRBV15 and TRBJ1-5; perhaps TRBD1 as D (6 bases). This CDR3 has 15 amino acids. The V and J ends lost 1 base and 2 bases respectively, with 9 bases between them. The germline CDR1 and CDR2 sequences are LNHNV and YYDKDF (reference sequence). This CDR3 is CATSRVSGGNQPQHF. The CDR3 DNA reads TGTGCCACCAGCAGAGTTTCAGGGGGCAATCAGCCCCAGCATTTT.

The V and J genes are TRBV6-2 or TRBV6-3 and TRBJ2-3; 12 nucleotides line up with TRBD2. Trimming cost V 4 bases and J 5 bases; bases outside gene matches: 13. The CDR3 runs to 18 residues. CDR1 and CDR2 from the germline V gene are MNHEY and SVGEGT. CDR3 coding DNA: TGTGCCAGCAGTTCCACTAGCGGGGGGTCCCTCCGGATAGATACGCAGTATTTT. Encoded protein: CASSSTSGGSLRIDTQYF.

The V and J genes are TRBV7-2 and TRBJ2-3, with D possibly being TRBD2 (5 bases). The CDR3 is 15 residues long. The germline V gene has CDR1 SGHTA and CDR2 FQGNSA. V dropped 5 bases and J dropped 2 bases, with 14 bases sitting between them. CDR3 amino acids: CASSGANGLTDTQYF. CDR3 nucleotide sequence: TGTGCCAGCAGCGGCGCTAACGGACTCACAGATACGCAGTATTTT.

To note about this clone: This sample also contains other DNA sequences that code for the same CDR3. The chain couples TRBV6-5 to TRBJ1-2; D is unresolved. Germline V gene data show CDR1 as MNHEY and CDR2 as SVGAGI. This CDR3 is built from 11 residues. Between the trimmed V and J ends, which lost 6 bases and 2 bases, there was a span of 4 bases. CDR3 DNA: TGTGCCAGCAGGGAGAACTATGGCTACACCTTC. Its translation is CASRENYGYTF.

This clone was counted once. The CDR3 DNA reads TGTGCCAGCAGCTTGGGCGCAGGATACGAGCAGTACTTC. Its protein is CASSLGAGYEQYF. The chain couples TRBV5-6 to TRBJ2-7; D is ambiguous. From germline, CDR1 is SGHDT and CDR2 YYEEEE. The CDR3 is made up of 13 amino acids. Trimming left V 0 bases short and J 4 bases short, with 8 bases between.

J is TRBJ2-3 and V is TRBV2; D is possibly TRBD1 (5 bases). With 6 bases removed from V and 1 base from J, the gap between germline ends came to 14 bases. The CDR3 is 15 amino acids. Per the germline V gene, CDR1 is SNHLY and CDR2 is FYNNEI. CDR3 region: CASRDFFRGTDTQYF. The CDR3 bases are TGTGCCAGCAGGGATTTCTTCAGGGGCACAGATACGCAGTATTTT.

The chain carries TRBV10-3 and TRBJ1-1, with a tentative D call TRBD1 (5 bases). V gave up 6 bases and J gave up 6 bases, with 20 bases separating them. CDR1 is ENHRY and CDR2 is SYGVKD in the germline V gene. The CDR3 has 15 amino acids. CDR3 sequence: CAIRASGDFGSEAFF. The CDR3 coding sequence is TGTGCCATCAGGGCGTCGGGGGACTTCGGATCTGAAGCTTTCTTT.

The chain recombines TRBV11-3 with TRBJ2-3; 15 nucleotides match TRBD2. Per the germline V gene, CDR1 is SGHNT and CDR2 is YENEEA. The CDR3 sequence is 18 residues long. V was pared by 5 bases and J by 1 base, with 7 bases of the junction left unmatched. CDR3 in amino acids: CASSLGLAGGHRTDTQYF. DNA of the CDR3: TGTGCCAGCAGCCTGGGACTAGCGGGGGGACACCGCACAGATACGCAGTATTTT.

This clone has a handful of counts. At one of its ends the junction is not consistent with the germline gene, which may arise from a read error. J is TRBJ1-3 and V is TRBV5-5; 7 bases map to TRBD1. CDR3 length equals 15 residues. Germline CDR1 reads SGHKS; CDR2 reads YYEKEE (reference sequence). The CDR3 spells CASSLGQSSGNTIYF. CDR3 bases: TGTGCCAGCAGTTTGGGACAGAGCTCTGGAAACACCATATATTTT.

The chain links TRBV18 to TRBJ2-1; a possible D gene is TRBD2 (5 bases). Trimming left V 4 bases short and J 8 bases short, with 21 bases between. CDR1 KGHSH and CDR2 LQKENI come from the germline V gene. The CDR3 covers 16 residues. This CDR3 reads CASSRQREPGSYEQFF. The CDR3, as DNA: TGTGCCAGCTCACGCCAGAGGGAACCCGGTTCCTATGAGCAGTTCTTC.

The gene calls are TRBV7-9 and TRBJ1-5, with a tentative D call TRBD1 (5 bases). Trimming removed 1 base from V and 2 bases from J, with 9 bases in between. The germline gives CDR1 SEHNR, CDR2 FQNEAQ (reference sequence). CDR3 size: 15 residues. CDR3 nucleotides: TGTGCCAGCAGCTTAGAGGGGCTACGCAATCAGCCCCAGCATTTT. Translating gives CASSLEGLRNQPQHF.

The rearrangement joins TRBV20-1 to TRBJ2-7; D remains ambiguous. Trimming removed 3 bases from V and 3 bases from J, with 3 bases in between. Looked up from germline, CDR1 is DFQATT and CDR2 is SNEGSKA (reference sequence). The CDR3 has 10 amino acids. The CDR3 protein is CSASLYEQYF. DNA for the CDR3: TGCAGTGCTAGTCTCTACGAGCAGTACTTC.

This rearrangement joins TRBV6-2 or TRBV6-3 to TRBJ2-7, with TRBD1 matching over 12 bases. Germline V gene data show CDR1 as MNHEY and CDR2 as SVGEGT. The CDR3 contains 13 residues. Germline trimming cut 4 bases from V and 9 bases from J; bases unmatched to any gene: 4. The CDR3 region is CASSSGTGGWQYF. CDR3 DNA sequence: TGTGCCAGCAGTTCCGGGACAGGGGGCTGGCAGTACTTC.